The clone carrying this T cell receptor beta chain turned up a few times. What it recognizes is unknown. Treatment denoted: oral pan-JAK inhibitor, 5-10 mg twice daily. These data belong to a study of CD8+ T cells in alopecia areata. For the study at large: Those treated were given oral tofacitinib at 5 to 10 mg twice daily.

V shed 1 base, J shed 2 bases, and the junction held 8 bases outside the gene matches. Germline CDR1 and CDR2: SGHAT and FQNNGV. CDR3 size: 16 residues. Study-level findings and limits: Relative to mice, TCR sharing across patients was less clear, a difference possibly HLA-related. Just one nonresponder means the tie between baseline CD8+ expansion and response stays uncertain.

Extracted RNA was reverse transcribed, and the resulting cDNA served as sequencing template. Sequencing used immunoSEQ multiplex PCR; TCRdb keeps in-frame clones, though not all of them. In the table there are 150,000 to 200,000 clones, 64% of which are singletons. This clonotype originated in a human donor with alopecia areata. The chain recombines TRBV11-2 with TRBJ2-7; 7 bases are shared with TRBD1. Source: CD4+ T cells sorted from blood, taken between weeks 49 and 50, from a patient treated with tofacitinib. In DNA, the CDR3 is TGTGCCAGCAGCTTAGCCATAGGGGGCAATACCTACGAGCAGTACTTC. Amino acids: CASSLAIGGNTYEQYF.